Below are 3 T cell receptor beta chains sequenced from a single sample in a study of molecular identifiers for immune sequencing clone quantification (dated by TCRdb to the late 2010s). Library prep was done by PCR. Sequencing used a NextSeq 500. TCRdb passed the public sequencing reads through fastp at Q25 and MiXCR, retaining productive beta sequences. Merged by CDR3 protein, the rows form single entries marked with the most common genes and DNA. This sample comprises approximately 590,000 distinct CDR3 sequences, over 25% of them detected only once. The top ten hold 0.75% to 0.8% of the sample. The sequencing input was naive CD8+ T cells from blood, with Jurkat cell RNA spiked in. What the cell subset or site label conveys for this sample: FACS-sorted CD8+CD4-CCR7+CD45RA+ naive T cells. These receptors were obtained from a human donor in good health. Some libraries in this study had Jurkat cell RNA spiked in.

This clonotype was counted many times. The J gene is TRBJ1-2, the V gene TRBV7-9, with unresolved D. The germline V gene encodes CDR1 SEHNR and CDR2 FQNEAQ (reference sequence). The CDR3 covers 17 residues. V gave up 4 bases and J gave up 0 bases, with 18 bases separating them. CDR3 coding DNA: TGTGCCAGCAGCTCCGACTCCCGCGGACGGTCTAACTATGGCTACACCTTC. It codes for CASSSDSRGRSNYGYTF.

The chain recombines TRBV4-1 with TRBJ1-1, with no clear D. The germline CDR1 and CDR2 sequences are MGHRA and YSYEKL. CDR3 length: 14 residues. Trimming took 1 base from V and 4 from J, leaving 10 bases between them. CDR3: CASSQVRVFTEAFF. The CDR3 nucleotides are TGCGCCAGCAGCCAAGTAAGGGTATTCACTGAAGCTTTCTTT.

This clonotype was counted a few times. This chain links TRBV6-5 with TRBJ2-3; 7 nucleotides line up with TRBD2. The CDR3 length is 15 residues. With V trimmed by 5 bases and J by 2 bases, 7 bases remained unmatched. The germline V gene has CDR1 MNHEY and CDR2 SVGAGI. CDR3 sequence (DNA): TGTGCCAGCAGTGACAAAGCGGGGCCCACAGATACGCAGTATTTT. Its protein is CASSDKAGPTDTQYF.